Listed below are T cell receptor beta chains from one sample, sequenced in a study of human thymus T cells. Data came from immunoSEQ multiplex PCR; TCRdb stores just in-frame clones and leaves some out. The sample consists of about 78,000 clones, 90% to 97% of them appearing once. The sequenced sample was thymus tissue. These receptors all stem from a boy under three years old with a congenital heart defect but otherwise immunologically healthy. Both conserved end residues are part of each CDR3. D genes are given only for firm matches. Clone size is stated in some rows and not others, as once, few, many or a class when expanded.

TRBJ1-1 | TRBV4-2 | - | - | CASSQDVRNTEAFF | TGTGCCAGCAGCCAAGATGTGCGAAACACTGAAGCTTTCTTT
TRBJ1-2 | TRBV4-1 | - | once | CASSQDAAGDARESYGYTF | TGCGCCAGCAGCCAAGATGCGGCAGGGGACGCGAGGGAAAGCTATGGCTACACCTTC
TRBJ1-1 | TRBV5-8 | - | - | CASSLILRNTEAFF | TGTGCCAGCAGCTTGATTCTCAGGAACACTGAAGCTTTCTTT
TRBJ1-4 | TRBV4-1 | TRBD1 | - | CASSQDYGSRGLAEKLFF | TGCGCCAGCAGCCAAGATTACGGCTCTAGGGGGCTGGCTGAAAAACTGTTTTTT
TRBJ1-5 | TRBV28 | TRBD1 | - | CASSSCDRGRYQPQHF | TGTGCCAGCAGTTCCTGCGACAGGGGGCGTTATCAGCCCCAGCATTTT
TRBJ2-7 | TRBV29-1 | TRBD2 | - | CSVRGLARTYEQYF | TGCAGCGTTAGAGGACTAGCGCGGACCTACGAGCAGTACTTC
TRBJ2-1 | TRBV7-8 | - | - | CASSLLGRPSSYNEQFF | TGTGCCAGCAGTCTACTTGGCAGGCCTAGCTCCTACAATGAGCAGTTCTTC
TRBJ2-7 | TRBV9 | - | - | CASSVNRDVTYEQYF | TGTGCCAGCAGCGTCAACCGGGACGTTACCTACGAGCAGTACTTC
TRBJ2-7 | TRBV6-6 | - | - | CASSYRPAHLTYEQYF | TGTGCCAGCAGTTACAGACCAGCTCATCTGACCTACGAGCAGTACTTC
TRBJ1-4 | TRBV19 | TRBD1 | - | CASSPDRGVFKLFF | TGTGCCAGTAGTCCGGACAGGGGGGTTTTTAAACTGTTTTTT
TRBJ2-3 | TRBV6-5 | TRBD2 | - | CASSYRLAVSTDTQYF | TGTGCCAGCAGTTATAGACTAGCGGTTAGCACAGATACGCAGTATTTT
TRBJ2-7 | TRBV6-6 | - | once | CASSYPPYEQYF | TGTGCCAGCAGTTACCCCCCCTACGAGCAGTACTTC
TRBJ2-1 | TRBV5-1 | - | - | CASSLLDGATWNEQFF | TGCGCCAGCAGCTTGCTCGACGGGGCCACTTGGAATGAGCAGTTCTTC
TRBJ1-4 | TRBV5-4 | - | - | CASSLDPNEKLFF | TGTGCCAGCAGCTTGGACCCTAATGAAAAACTGTTTTTT
TRBJ2-7 | TRBV28 | - | - | CASSLCGRTYEQYF | TGTGCCAGCAGTTTATGCGGCAGGACCTACGAGCAGTACTTC
TRBJ1-3 | TRBV25-1 | - | - | CASSQRLPGGDGNTIYF | TGTGCCAGCAGCCAAAGACTGCCCGGGGGCGATGGAAACACCATATATTTT
TRBJ2-5 | TRBV10-3 | - | once | CAISESAGAAETQYF | TGTGCCATCAGTGAGTCGGCGGGGGCGGCAGAGACCCAGTACTTC
TRBJ2-7 | TRBV4-3 | TRBD1 | - | CASSQERQGPYEQYF | TGCGCCAGCAGCCAAGAAAGACAGGGACCCTACGAGCAGTACTTC
TRBJ2-1 | TRBV7-9 | TRBD2 | - | CASSPNDGLGPFF | TGTGCCAGCAGCCCAAATGATGGACTAGGTCCGTTCTTC
TRBJ2-7 | TRBV11-2 | TRBD2 | once | CASSLVKGGREFSYEQYF | TGTGCCAGCAGCTTAGTCAAGGGCGGGAGGGAGTTCTCCTACGAGCAGTACTTC
TRBJ1-4 | TRBV28 | TRBD1 | - | CASSSGTGQEEKLFF | TGTGCCAGCAGTTCAGGGACAGGTCAAGAGGAAAAACTGTTTTTT
TRBJ1-1 | TRBV27 | - | - | CASRKDSLNTEAFF | TGTGCCAGCAGAAAAGACAGCTTGAACACTGAAGCTTTCTTT
TRBJ2-2 | TRBV11-3 | TRBD2 | - | CASRTQRGANTGELFF | TGTGCCAGCAGAACACAGCGGGGGGCGAACACCGGGGAGCTGTTTTTT
TRBJ2-7 | TRBV4-2 | TRBD2 | - | CASSLRWGGRPSEQYF | TGTGCCAGCAGCCTCCGGTGGGGCGGGAGACCGAGCGAGCAGTACTTC
TRBJ1-5 | TRBV28 | TRBD1 | once | CASSPSPGGSNQPQHF | TGTGCCAGCAGCCCAAGTCCAGGGGGAAGCAATCAGCCCCAGCATTTT
TRBJ1-5 | TRBV7-9 | TRBD1 | - | CASSLVGQGDQPQHF | TGTGCCAGCAGCTTAGTAGGGCAGGGGGATCAGCCCCAGCATTTT
TRBJ1-1 | TRBV9 | TRBD1 | - | CASSSTGTGMNTEAFF | TGTGCCAGCAGCTCCACAGGGACAGGGATGAACACTGAAGCTTTCTTT
TRBJ2-7 | TRBV27 | TRBD2 | - | CASSFEVAGPFNEQYF | TGTGCCAGCAGTTTCGAAGTAGCGGGACCTTTTAACGAGCAGTACTTC
TRBJ1-2 | TRBV6-6 | TRBD1 | few | CASSYYPGQLNYGYTF | TGTGCCAGCAGTTACTATCCGGGACAGCTTAACTATGGCTACACCTTC
TRBJ2-7 | TRBV7-2 | - | - | CASSSKPWTRYF | TGTGCCAGCAGCTCCAAGCCCTGGACACGGTACTTC
TRBJ1-5 | TRBV29-1 | TRBD1 | - | CSVAETGKGQPQHF | TGCAGCGTTGCCGAGACAGGGAAAGGACAGCCCCAGCATTTT
TRBJ2-1 | TRBV15 | - | - | CATSGGRAYNEQFF | TGTGCCACCAGCGGAGGAAGGGCTTACAATGAGCAGTTCTTC
TRBJ2-7 | TRBV5-1 | - | - | CASSPDKTYEQYF | TGCGCCAGCAGCCCTGACAAAACCTACGAGCAGTACTTC
TRBJ1-6 | TRBV15 | - | - | CATSRDEPGSSYNSPLHF | TGTGCCACCAGCAGAGATGAGCCAGGGAGCTCCTATAATTCACCCCTCCACTTT
TRBJ2-7 | TRBV7-2 | - | - | CASSLVGRNPYEQYF | TGTGCCAGCAGCTTAGTTGGTCGAAACCCCTACGAGCAGTACTTC